The source of this TCR beta chain is a study of persistence of HIV-infected CD4 T cells. Study details: CD4+ T cells responding to CMV or HIV-1 Gag were isolated. Multiple blood draws of up to 180 mL, except a couple of donors with single leukapheresis.

Concerning this clone itself: Its antigen is not identified.

Sequencing used immunoSEQ version 4 in survey mode. Generated by immunoSEQ multiplex PCR, the TCRdb table keeps only in-frame clones and is missing some. The table shows 25,000 to 35,000 clones, with about four fifths occurring only once. Lysates of CMV-infected fibroblasts at approximately 9.6 ug/mL stimulated these cells. Memory cells lacking CD40L and CD69 with high CD45RO were sorted. Adults with HIV-1 started suppressive ART while chronically infected. For at least 4 years, plasma HIV-1 RNA was undetectable (<50 copies/mL). V was cut by 2 bases and J by 2 bases, with 5 bases left in between. CDR1 and CDR2 (germline): SGHNT, YYREEE (reference sequence). The CDR3 has 13 residues.

The receptor comes from an adult man with HIV who was CMV-seropositive. The chain combines TRBV5-4 with TRBJ1-3; D not resolved. This specimen was CD4+ T cells sorted from PBMCs after approximately 18-hour stimulation, taken from a patient who received antiretroviral therapy. Here the CDR3 DNA reads TGTGCCAGCAGCTTACGTACTGGAAACACCATATATTTT. Protein sequence: CASSLRTGNTIYF.